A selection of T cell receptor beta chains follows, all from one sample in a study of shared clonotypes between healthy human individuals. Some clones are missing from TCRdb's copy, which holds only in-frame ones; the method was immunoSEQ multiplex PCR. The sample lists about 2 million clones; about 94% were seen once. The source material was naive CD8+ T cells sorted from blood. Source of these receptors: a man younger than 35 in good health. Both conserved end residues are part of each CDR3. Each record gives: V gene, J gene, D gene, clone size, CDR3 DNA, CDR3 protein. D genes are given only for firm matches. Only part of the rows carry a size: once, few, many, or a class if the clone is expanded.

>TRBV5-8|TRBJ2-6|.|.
TGTGCCAGCAGCGAAAAGGGGGCCAACGTCCTGACTTTC
CASSEKGANVLTF
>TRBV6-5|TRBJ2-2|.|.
TGTGCCAGCAGTTACTTGGACACCGGGGAGCTGTTTTTT
CASSYLDTGELFF
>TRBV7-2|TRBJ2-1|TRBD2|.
TGTGCCAGCAGCCCTGGACTAGCGCCCCGATTGCAGTTCTTC
CASSPGLAPRLQFF
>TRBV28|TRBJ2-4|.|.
TGTGCCAGCAGTCATTGGGTTGACAGGCCCCTAGCCAAAAACATTCAGTACTTC
CASSHWVDRPLAKNIQYF
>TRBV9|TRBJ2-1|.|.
TGTGCCAGCAGCGTAGAGTGGGGACCCACTTACAATGAGCAGTTCTTC
CASSVEWGPTYNEQFF
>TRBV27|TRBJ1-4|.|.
TGTGCCAGCAGTTCCAGGTGGGGTGGGGAAAAACTGTTTTTT
CASSSRWGGEKLFF
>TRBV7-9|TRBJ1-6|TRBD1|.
TGTGCCAGCAGCTCCCCAGTAGGACAGGACTATTCACCCCTCCACTTT
CASSSPVGQDYSPLHF
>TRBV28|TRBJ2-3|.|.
TGTGCCAGCAGTTTAGCGGAGAGCACAGATACGCAGTATTTT
CASSLAESTDTQYF
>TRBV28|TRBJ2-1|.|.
TGTGCCAGCAGTTTATACGACGAGGGCCCGGCGCAGTTCTTC
CASSLYDEGPAQFF
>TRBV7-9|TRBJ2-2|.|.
TGTGCCAGCAGCTTACCTCCCGGGGCCCCATACACCGGGGAGCTGTTTTTT
CASSLPPGAPYTGELFF
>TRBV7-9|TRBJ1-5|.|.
TGTGCCAGCAGCTTAGCTTTGCCGGTCGGTGGCAATCAGCCCCAGCATTTT
CASSLALPVGGNQPQHF
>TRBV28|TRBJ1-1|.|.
TGTGCCAGCATTATTACGGGGGGGACTGAAGCTTTCTTT
CASIITGGTEAFF
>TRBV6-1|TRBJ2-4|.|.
TGTGCCAGCAGTAACGCTTACATGGACATTCAGTACTTC
CASSNAYMDIQYF
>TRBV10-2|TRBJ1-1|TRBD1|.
TGCGCCAGCAGCCTGGGACAGGGCATTGAAGCTTTCTTT
CASSLGQGIEAFF
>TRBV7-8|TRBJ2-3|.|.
TGTGCCAGCAGCTTGGGCACAGATACGCAGTATTTT
CASSLGTDTQYF
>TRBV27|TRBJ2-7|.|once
TGTGCCAGCAGTTTAGCGGTTTCTGGGAACGAGCAGTACTTC
CASSLAVSGNEQYF
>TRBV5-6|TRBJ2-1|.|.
TGTGCCAGCAGCCTGACTAGTTTCTACAATGAGCAGTTCTTC
CASSLTSFYNEQFF
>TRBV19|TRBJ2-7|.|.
TGTGCCAGTAGCCCAGACACCTACGAGCAGTACTTC
CASSPDTYEQYF
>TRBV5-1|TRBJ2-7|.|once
TGCGCCAGCAGCCATTTCGGTCAGAACTCCTACGAGCAGTACTTC
CASSHFGQNSYEQYF
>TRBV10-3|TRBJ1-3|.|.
TGTGCCATCAGTGAGTCAGGGGCTGGAAACACCATATATTTT
CAISESGAGNTIYF
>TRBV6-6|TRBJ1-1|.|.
TGTGCCAGCACCTTCGGTGGTACTGAAGCTTTCTTT
CASTFGGTEAFF
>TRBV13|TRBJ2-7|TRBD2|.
TGTGCCAGCAGCTTCCGAGGGACTAGCGACGAGCAGTACTTC
CASSFRGTSDEQYF